Listed here are 9 T cell receptor beta chains from one sample, sequenced in a study of blood T cell repertoires in COVID-19. Sequenced by immunoSEQ multiplex PCR; TCRdb stores in-frame clones only, minus some. The sample carries 14,000 or so clones, around four fifths recorded once. The material sequenced was peripheral blood. Receptors originate from a man in his forties or fifties with active or convalescent COVID-19.

This sequence joins TRBV6-6 and TRBJ1-3; 8 nucleotides line up with TRBD1. V was pared by 5 bases and J by 2 bases, with 2 bases of the junction left unmatched. The CDR3 runs 14 residues. CDR1 and CDR2 from the germline V gene are MNHNY and SVGAGI (reference sequence). CDR3 protein: CASSLQGAGNTIYF. The CDR3 region has the DNA TGTGCCAGCAGTCTACAGGGGGCTGGAAACACCATATATTTT.

The CDR3 reads CASSYSGQGDGYTF. As DNA, the CDR3 is TGTGCCAGCAGTTACTCTGGACAGGGGGATGGCTACACCTTC. The chain carries TRBV6-6 and TRBJ1-2; 10 bases align to TRBD1. From germline, CDR1 is MNHNY and CDR2 SVGAGI (reference sequence). With V trimmed by 0 bases and J by 6 bases, 1 base remained unmatched. This CDR3 has 14 residues.

The rearrangement joins TRBV10-3 to TRBJ2-3, with TRBD2 identical over 7 bases. CDR1 is ENHRY and CDR2 is SYGVKD in the germline V gene. V trimming: 6 bases; J trimming: 6 bases; junction bases outside the gene matches: 9. This CDR3 contains 14 residues. The CDR3 protein is CAISPPGGSDTQYF. The DNA for the CDR3 is TGTGCCATCAGCCCGCCGGGGGGTAGTGATACGCAGTATTTT.

The CDR3: CASSLVRASNTGELFF. The CDR3 DNA reads as TGTGCCAGCAGCTTGGTGCGGGCCTCGAACACCGGGGAGCTGTTTTTT. This chain joins TRBV5-5 and TRBJ2-2; D perhaps matches TRBD2 (5 bases). The V gene lost 0 bases and the J gene lost 0 bases, with 9 bases spanning the gap. The CDR3 runs 16 residues. Germline V lookup: CDR1 SGHKS, CDR2 YYEKEE (reference sequence).

The gene calls are TRBV10-2 and TRBJ1-3; TRBD1 might be the D (6 bases). The germline V gene encodes CDR1 WSHSY and CDR2 SAAADI. CDR3 length equals 16 residues. The germline V and J ends were trimmed by 7 bases and 0 bases, with 16 bases remaining between them. CDR3 nucleotide sequence: TGCGCCAGCACCGGACAGAGAGCTTTCTCTGGAAACACCATATATTTT. Protein sequence: CASTGQRAFSGNTIYF.

This sequence joins TRBV5-4 and TRBJ2-3; D unresolved. The CDR3 consists of 16 residues. Deletions cut 3 bases from V and 1 base from J, with 15 bases between. The germline V gene encodes CDR1 SGHNT and CDR2 YYREEE (reference sequence). CDR3: CASSSYLVSGTDTQYF. Here the CDR3 DNA reads TGTGCCAGCAGCTCTTACCTAGTATCTGGCACAGATACGCAGTATTTT.

The chain has TRBV29-1 and TRBJ2-3; D is perhaps TRBD2 (7 bases). Germline V CDR1 and CDR2: SQVTM, ANQGSEA. Trimming stripped 5 bases from V and 0 bases from J, with 15 bases between. CDR3 size: 15 residues. The CDR3 sequence: CSVLSGGLSTDTQYF. CDR3 nucleotide sequence: TGCAGCGTTCTTTCGGGGGGCCTCAGCACAGATACGCAGTATTTT.

The rearrangement uses TRBV3-1 (or the pseudogene TRBV3-2) and TRBJ2-2; 10 bases align to TRBD2. CDR3 length equals 13 residues. In germline, CDR1 is LGHDT, CDR2 YNNKEL (reference sequence). V lost 9 bases to trimming and J lost 5 bases; unmatched junction nucleotides: 3. The CDR3 loop is CARVAGGTGELFF. The CDR3 DNA is TGTGCCAGAGTAGCGGGGGGTACCGGGGAGCTGTTTTTT.

The chain carries TRBV3-1 (or the pseudogene TRBV3-2) and TRBJ1-2, with 12 bases fitting TRBD1. Germline V gives CDR1 LGHDT, CDR2 YNNKEL (reference sequence). The CDR3 sequence is 16 residues long. V was pared by 1 base and J by 8 bases, with 8 bases of the junction left unmatched. The CDR3, as DNA: TGTGCCAGCAGCCAAGCCGTGGGACAGGGGGCCTGGGGCTACACCTTC. Translating it yields CASSQAVGQGAWGYTF.